This TCR beta chain was captured in a study of identical twins. Trimming shortened V by 3 bases and J by 6 bases, and 9 bases separated the two germline ends. This CDR3 region has 13 residues. TCRdb processed the 5' RACE reads anew with MiXCR; each CDR3 protein has one entry. This table holds 400,000 to 500,000 distinct CDR3 sequences, roughly 20% found once. There are many counts of this clonotype. Input material: naive T cells sorted from blood. V gene TRBV12-3 or TRBV12-4 combines with J gene TRBJ2-1; D gene ambiguous. The TCR was taken from a man aged 50-59 years in good health. The CDR3 coding sequence is TGTGCCAGCAGTTTGGGTCCGAGCAATGAGCAGTTCTTC. It specifies CASSLGPSNEQFF.